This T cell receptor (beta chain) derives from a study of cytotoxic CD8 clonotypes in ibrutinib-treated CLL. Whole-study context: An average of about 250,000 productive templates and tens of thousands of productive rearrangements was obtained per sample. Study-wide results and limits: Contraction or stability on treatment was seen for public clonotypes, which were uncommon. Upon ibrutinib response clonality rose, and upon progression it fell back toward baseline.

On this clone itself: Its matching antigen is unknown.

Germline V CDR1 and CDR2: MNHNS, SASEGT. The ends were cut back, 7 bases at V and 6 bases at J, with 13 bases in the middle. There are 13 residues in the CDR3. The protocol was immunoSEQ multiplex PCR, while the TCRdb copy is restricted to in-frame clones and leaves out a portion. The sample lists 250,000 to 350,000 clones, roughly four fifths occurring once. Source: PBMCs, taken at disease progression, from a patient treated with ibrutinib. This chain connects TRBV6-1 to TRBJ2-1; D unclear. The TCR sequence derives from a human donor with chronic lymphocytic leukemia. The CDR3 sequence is CASIWVTSNEQFF. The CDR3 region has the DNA TGTGCCAGCATTTGGGTCACGAGCAATGAGCAGTTCTTC.